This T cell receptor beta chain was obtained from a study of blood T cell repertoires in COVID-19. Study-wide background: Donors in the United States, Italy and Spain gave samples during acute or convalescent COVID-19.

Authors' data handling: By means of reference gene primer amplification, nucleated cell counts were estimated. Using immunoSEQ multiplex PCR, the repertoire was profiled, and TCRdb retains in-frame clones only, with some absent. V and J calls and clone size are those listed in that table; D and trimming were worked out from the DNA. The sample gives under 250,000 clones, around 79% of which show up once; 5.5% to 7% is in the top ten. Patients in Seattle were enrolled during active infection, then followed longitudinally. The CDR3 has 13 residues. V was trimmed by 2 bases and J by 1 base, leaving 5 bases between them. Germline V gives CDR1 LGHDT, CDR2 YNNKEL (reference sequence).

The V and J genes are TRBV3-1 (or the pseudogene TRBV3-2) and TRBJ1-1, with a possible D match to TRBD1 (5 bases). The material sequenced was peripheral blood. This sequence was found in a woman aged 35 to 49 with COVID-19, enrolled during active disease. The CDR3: CASSQQGNTEAFF. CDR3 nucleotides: TGTGCCAGCAGCCAACAGGGGAACACTGAAGCTTTCTTT.